The source of this T cell receptor (beta chain) is a study of type 1 and type 2 diabetes patients. Study observations and caveats: With limited T2D and control samples, some T1D-only expanded clones may not be T1D-specific.

Note on this clonotype: Antigen specificity is unknown.

PCR was run on genomic DNA. Amplification of the beta chain CDR3 used 30 forward and 13 reverse multiplex primers. TCRdb passed the multiplex PCR reads through MiXCR, listing each CDR3 protein once. The data contain about 250,000 distinct CDR3 sequences, roughly 44% of them singletons. CDR3 length: 16 amino acids. Losses at the gene ends were 0 bases for V and 7 bases for J; bases not matched to a gene: 9. Germline V lookup: CDR1 LGHNA, CDR2 YSLEER. This receptor was taken from a man between 18 and 29 years old with type 2 diabetes. This chain uses TRBV4-3 with TRBJ2-7; TRBD1 aligns across 10 bases. The sequenced sample consisted of peripheral blood mononuclear cells (PBMCs). The CDR3 DNA reads TGCGCCAGCAGCCAAGACCAGACAGGGGGCTTCCATGAGCAGTACTTC. This gives the protein CASSQDQTGGFHEQYF.